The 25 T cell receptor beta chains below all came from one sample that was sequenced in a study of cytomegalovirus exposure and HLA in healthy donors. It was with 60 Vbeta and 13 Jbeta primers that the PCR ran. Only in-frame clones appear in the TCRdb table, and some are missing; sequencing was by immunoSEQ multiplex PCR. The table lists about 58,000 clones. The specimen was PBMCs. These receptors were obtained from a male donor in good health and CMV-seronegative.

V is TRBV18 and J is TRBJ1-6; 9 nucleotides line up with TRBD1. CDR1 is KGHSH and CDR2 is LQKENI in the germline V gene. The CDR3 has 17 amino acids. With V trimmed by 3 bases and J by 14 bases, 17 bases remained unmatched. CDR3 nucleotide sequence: TGTGCCAGCTCACCGCTCCCCGGACAGGGGTCAACGGGAACCCTCCACTTT. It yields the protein CASSPLPGQGSTGTLHF.

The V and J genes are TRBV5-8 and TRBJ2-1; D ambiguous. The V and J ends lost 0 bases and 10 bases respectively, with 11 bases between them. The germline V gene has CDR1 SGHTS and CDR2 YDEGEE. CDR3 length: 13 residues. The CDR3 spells CASSLGSPLEQFF. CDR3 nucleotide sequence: TGTGCCAGCAGCTTGGGGTCACCCCTAGAGCAGTTCTTC.

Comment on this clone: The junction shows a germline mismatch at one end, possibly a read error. CDR3 loop: CASSGRDTPPNQQFF. Written as DNA, the CDR3 is TGTGCCAGCAGTGGTCGGGACACCCCTCCCAATCAGCAGTTCTTC. The chain recombines TRBV6-1 with TRBJ2-1; maybe TRBD1 (6 bases). The CDR3 has 15 residues. Germline-derived CDR1 and CDR2 are MNHNS and SASEGT.

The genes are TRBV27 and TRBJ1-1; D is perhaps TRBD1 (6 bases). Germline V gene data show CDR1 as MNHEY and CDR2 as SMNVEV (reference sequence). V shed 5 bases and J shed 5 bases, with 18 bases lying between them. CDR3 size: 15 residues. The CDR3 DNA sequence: TGTGCCAGCAGTCCGCAGGACAGCCTGATTACTGAAGCTTTCTTT. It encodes CASSPQDSLITEAFF.

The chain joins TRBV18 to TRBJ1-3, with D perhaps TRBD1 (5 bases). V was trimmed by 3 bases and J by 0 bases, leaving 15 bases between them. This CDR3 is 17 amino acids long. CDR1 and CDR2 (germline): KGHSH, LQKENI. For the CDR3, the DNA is TGTGCCAGCTCACCGACCTGGGGCAGGTCCTCTGGAAACACCATATATTTT. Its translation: CASSPTWGRSSGNTIYF. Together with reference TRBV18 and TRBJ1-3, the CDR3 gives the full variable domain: NAGVMQNPRHLVRRRGQEARLRCSPMKGHSHVYWYRQLPEEGLKFMVYLQKENIIDESGMPKERFSAEFPKEGPSILRIQQVVRGDSAAYFCASSPTWGRSSGNTIYFGEGSWLTVV.

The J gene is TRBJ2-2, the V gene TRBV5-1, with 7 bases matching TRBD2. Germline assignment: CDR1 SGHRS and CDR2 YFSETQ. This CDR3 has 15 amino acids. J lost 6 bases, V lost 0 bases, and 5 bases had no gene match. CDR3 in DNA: TGCGCCAGCAGCTTGGTGCCTAGCGGAGCCGGGGAGCTGTTTTTT. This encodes CASSLVPSGAGELFF.

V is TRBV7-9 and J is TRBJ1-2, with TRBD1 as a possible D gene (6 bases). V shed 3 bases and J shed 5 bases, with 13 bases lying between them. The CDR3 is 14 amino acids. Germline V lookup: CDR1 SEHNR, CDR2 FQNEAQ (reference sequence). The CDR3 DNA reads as TGTGCCAGCAGCTTTCAGGGACAACTATATGGCTACACCTTC. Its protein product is CASSFQGQLYGYTF.

The CDR3 region is CASSGAGESGEQYF. In DNA, the CDR3 is TGTGCCAGCAGTGGAGCGGGAGAGTCTGGCGAGCAGTACTTC. The rearrangement uses TRBV28 and TRBJ2-7, with TRBD2 matching 8 bases. Germline-derived CDR1 and CDR2 are MDHEN and SYDVKM. The CDR3 extends over 14 amino acids. J gave up 6 bases and V 5 bases, and 9 bases lay outside the gene matches.

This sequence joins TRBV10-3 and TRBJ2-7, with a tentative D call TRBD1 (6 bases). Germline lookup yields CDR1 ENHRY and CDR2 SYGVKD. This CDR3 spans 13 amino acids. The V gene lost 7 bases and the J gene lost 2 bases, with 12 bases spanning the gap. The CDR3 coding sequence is TGTGCCATCAATTTCGACAGGACCTACGAGCAGTACTTC. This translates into CAINFDRTYEQYF.

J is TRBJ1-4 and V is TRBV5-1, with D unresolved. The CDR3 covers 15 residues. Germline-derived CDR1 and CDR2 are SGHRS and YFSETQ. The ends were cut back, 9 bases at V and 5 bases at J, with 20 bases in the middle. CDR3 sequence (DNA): TGCGCCACCACAAGTGGTACGGTGGAGAATGAAAAACTGTTTTTT. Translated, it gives CATTSGTVENEKLFF.

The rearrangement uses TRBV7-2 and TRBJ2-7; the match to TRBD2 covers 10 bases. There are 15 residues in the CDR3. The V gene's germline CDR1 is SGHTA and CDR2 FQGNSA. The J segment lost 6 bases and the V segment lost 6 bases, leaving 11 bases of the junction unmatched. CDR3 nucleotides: TGTGCCAGCAGTTACAGCGGGGGGGTGAGGGGCGAGCAGTACTTC. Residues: CASSYSGGVRGEQYF.

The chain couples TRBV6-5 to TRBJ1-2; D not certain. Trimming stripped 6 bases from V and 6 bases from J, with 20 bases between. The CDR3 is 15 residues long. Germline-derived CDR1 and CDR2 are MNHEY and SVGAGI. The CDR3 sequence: CASSSIRGWLDGYTF. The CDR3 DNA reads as TGTGCCAGCAGCTCTATCCGAGGGTGGTTAGATGGCTACACCTTC.

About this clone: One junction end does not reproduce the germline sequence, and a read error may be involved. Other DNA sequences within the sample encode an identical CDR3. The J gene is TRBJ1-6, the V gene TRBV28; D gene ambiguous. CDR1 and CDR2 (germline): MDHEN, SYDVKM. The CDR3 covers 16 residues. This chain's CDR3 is CASSQPAGLRNSPLHF. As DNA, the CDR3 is TGTGCCAGCAGTCAACCAGCAGGCCTCAGAAATTCACCCCTACACTTT.

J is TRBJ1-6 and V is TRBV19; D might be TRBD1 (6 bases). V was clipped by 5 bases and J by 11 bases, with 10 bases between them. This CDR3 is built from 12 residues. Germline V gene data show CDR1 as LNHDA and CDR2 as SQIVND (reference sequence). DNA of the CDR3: TGTGCCAGTAGTCACAGGGCTGCACCCCTCCACTTT. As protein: CASSHRAAPLHF.

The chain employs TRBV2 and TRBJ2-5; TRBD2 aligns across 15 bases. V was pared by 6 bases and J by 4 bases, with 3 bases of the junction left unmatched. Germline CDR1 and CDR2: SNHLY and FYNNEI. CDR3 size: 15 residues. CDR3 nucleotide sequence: TGTGCCAGCAGAGGACTAGCGGGAGGGGGAGAGACCCAGTACTTC. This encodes CASRGLAGGGETQYF.

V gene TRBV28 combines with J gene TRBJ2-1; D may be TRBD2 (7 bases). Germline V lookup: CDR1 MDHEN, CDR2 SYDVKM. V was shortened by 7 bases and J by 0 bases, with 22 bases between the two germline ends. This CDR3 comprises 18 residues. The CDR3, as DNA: TGTGCCAGCATCCCCTTTCGGGGAGGGGGGAGCTCCTACAATGAGCAGTTCTTC. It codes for CASIPFRGGGSSYNEQFF.

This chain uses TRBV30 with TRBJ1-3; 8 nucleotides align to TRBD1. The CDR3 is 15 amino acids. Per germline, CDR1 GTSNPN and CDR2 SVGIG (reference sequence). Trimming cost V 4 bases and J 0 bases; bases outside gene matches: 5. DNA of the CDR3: TGTGCCTGGAAGCGGGACAGGAGCTCTGGAAACACCATATATTTT. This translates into CAWKRDRSSGNTIYF.

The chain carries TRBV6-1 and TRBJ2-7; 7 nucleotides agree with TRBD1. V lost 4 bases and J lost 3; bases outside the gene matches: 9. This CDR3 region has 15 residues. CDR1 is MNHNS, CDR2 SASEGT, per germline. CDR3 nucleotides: TGTGCCAGCAGTGCGACCGGGACAGCTGACTACGAGCAGTACTTC. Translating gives CASSATGTADYEQYF.

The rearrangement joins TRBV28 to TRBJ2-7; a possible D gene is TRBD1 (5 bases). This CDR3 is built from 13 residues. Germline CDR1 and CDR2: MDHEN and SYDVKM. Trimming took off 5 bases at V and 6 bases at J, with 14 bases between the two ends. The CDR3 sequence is CASSGVKQAEQYF. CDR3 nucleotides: TGTGCCAGCAGTGGAGTAAAACAGGCCGAGCAGTACTTC. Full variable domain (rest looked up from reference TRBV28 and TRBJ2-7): DVKVTQSSRYLVKRTGEKVFLECVQDMDHENMFWYRQDPGLGLRLIYFSYDVKMKEKGDIPEGYSVSREKKERFSLILESASTNQTSMYLCASSGVKQAEQYFGPGTRLTVT.

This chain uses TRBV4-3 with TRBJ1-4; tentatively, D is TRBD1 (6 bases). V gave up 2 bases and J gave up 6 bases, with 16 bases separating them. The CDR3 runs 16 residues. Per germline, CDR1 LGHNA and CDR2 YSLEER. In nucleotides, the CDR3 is TGCGCCAGCAGCCAACGCCGGGACAACTTTTATGAAAAACTGTTTTTT. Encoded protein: CASSQRRDNFYEKLFF.

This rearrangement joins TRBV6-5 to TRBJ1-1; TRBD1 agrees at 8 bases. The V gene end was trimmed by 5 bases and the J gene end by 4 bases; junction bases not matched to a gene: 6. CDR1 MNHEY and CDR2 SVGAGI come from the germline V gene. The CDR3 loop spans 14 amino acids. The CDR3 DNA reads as TGTGCCAGCAGTCTCGGGACAGGCGCCACTGAAGCTTTCTTT. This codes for CASSLGTGATEAFF.

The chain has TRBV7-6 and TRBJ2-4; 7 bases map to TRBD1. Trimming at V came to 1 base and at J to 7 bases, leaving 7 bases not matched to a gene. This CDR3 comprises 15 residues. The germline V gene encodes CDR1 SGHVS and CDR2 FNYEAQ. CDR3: CASSLGQGSGNIQYF. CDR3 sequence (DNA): TGTGCCAGCAGCTTAGGACAGGGCTCGGGGAACATTCAGTACTTC.

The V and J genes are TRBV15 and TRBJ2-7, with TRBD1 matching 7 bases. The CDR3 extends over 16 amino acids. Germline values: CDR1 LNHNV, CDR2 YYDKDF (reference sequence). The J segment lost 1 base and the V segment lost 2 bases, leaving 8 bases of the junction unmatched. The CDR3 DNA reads TGTGCCACCAGCAGACCTTCTCGGACAGGATCCTACGAGCAGTACTTC. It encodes CATSRPSRTGSYEQYF.

CDR3 sequence (DNA): TGTGCAAGTCGCTTTAGACCTCAGGATGAGCAGTTCTTC. Encoded protein: CASRFRPQDEQFF. V is TRBV12-2 and J is TRBJ2-1; the DNA was not used to check the table's D call, TRBD1. TRBV12-2 is assigned pseudogene status. This CDR3 has 13 residues.

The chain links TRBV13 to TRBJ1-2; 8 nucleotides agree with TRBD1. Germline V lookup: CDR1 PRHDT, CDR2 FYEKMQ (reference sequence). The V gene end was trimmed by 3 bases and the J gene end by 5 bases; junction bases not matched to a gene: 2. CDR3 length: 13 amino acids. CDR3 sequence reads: CASSFGTGYGYTF. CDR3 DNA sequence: TGTGCCAGCAGCTTCGGGACAGGATATGGCTACACCTTC.